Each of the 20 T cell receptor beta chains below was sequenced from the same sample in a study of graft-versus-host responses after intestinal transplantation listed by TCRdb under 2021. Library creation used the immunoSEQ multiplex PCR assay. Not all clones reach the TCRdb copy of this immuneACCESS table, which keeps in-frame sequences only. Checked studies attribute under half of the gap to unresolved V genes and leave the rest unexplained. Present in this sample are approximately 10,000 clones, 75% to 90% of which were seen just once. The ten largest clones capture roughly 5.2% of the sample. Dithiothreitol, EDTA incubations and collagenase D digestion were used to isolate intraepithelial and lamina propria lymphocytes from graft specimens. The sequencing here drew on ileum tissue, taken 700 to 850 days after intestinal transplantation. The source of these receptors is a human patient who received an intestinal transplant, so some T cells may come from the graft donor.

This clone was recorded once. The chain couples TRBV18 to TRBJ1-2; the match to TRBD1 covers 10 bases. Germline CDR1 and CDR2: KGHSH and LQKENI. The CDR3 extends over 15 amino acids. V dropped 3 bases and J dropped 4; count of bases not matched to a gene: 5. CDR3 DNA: TGTGCCAGCTCACCGACAGGGGGCGAGCTCTATGGCTACACCTTC. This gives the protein CASSPTGGELYGYTF. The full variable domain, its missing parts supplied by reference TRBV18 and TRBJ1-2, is NAGVMQNPRHLVRRRGQEARLRCSPMKGHSHVYWYRQLPEEGLKFMVYLQKENIIDESGMPKERFSAEFPKEGPSILRIQQVVRGDSAAYFCASSPTGGELYGYTFGSGTRLTVV.

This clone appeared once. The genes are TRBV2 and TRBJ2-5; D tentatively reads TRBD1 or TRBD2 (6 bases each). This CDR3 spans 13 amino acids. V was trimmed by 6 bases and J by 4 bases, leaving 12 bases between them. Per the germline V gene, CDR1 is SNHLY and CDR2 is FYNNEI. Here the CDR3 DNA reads TGTGCCAGCAGACCGGGGGCGGGAGAGACCCAGTACTTC. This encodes CASRPGAGETQYF.

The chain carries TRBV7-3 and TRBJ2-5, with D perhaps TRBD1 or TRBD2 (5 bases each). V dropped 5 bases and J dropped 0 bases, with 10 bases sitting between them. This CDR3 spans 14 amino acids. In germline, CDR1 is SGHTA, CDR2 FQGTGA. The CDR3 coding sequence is TGTGCCAGCAGCCGGGACGGGCACCAAGAGACCCAGTACTTC. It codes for CASSRDGHQETQYF. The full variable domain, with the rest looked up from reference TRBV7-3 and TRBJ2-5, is GAGVSQTPSNKVTEKGKYVELRCDPISGHTALYWYRQSLGQGPEFLIYFQGTGAADDSGLPNDRFFAVRPEGSVSTLKIQRTERGDSAVYLCASSRDGHQETQYFGPGTRLLVL.

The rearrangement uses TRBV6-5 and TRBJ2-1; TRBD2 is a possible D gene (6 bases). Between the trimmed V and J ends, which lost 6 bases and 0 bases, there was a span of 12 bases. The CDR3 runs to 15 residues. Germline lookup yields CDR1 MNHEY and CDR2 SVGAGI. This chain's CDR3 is CASREGTVSYNEQFF. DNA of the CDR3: TGTGCCAGCAGGGAGGGGACTGTCTCCTACAATGAGCAGTTCTTC.

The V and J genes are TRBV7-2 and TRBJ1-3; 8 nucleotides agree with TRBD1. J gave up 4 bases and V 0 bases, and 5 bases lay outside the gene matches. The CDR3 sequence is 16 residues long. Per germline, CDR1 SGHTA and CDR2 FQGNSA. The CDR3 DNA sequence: TGTGCCAGCAGCTTAGCGGGACAGGCCACAGGAAACACCATATATTTT. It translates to CASSLAGQATGNTIYF.

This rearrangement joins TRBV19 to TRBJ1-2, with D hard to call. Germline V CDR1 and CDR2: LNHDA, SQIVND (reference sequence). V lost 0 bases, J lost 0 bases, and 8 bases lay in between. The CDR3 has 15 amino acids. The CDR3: CASSIEADANYGYTF. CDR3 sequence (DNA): TGTGCCAGTAGTATAGAGGCCGATGCTAACTATGGCTACACCTTC. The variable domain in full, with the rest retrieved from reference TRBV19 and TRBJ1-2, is DGGITQSPKYLFRKEGQNVTLSCEQNLNHDAMYWYRQDPGQGLRLIYYSQIVNDFQKGDIAEGYSVSREKKESFPLTVTSAQKNPTAFYLCASSIEADANYGYTFGSGTRLTVV.

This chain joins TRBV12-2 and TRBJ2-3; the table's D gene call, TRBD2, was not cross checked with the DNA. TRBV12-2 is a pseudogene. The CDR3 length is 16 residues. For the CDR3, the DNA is TGTGCAAGTCGCTTATCCACTAGCATGAACCCAGATACGCAGTATTTT. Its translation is CASRLSTSMNPDTQYF.

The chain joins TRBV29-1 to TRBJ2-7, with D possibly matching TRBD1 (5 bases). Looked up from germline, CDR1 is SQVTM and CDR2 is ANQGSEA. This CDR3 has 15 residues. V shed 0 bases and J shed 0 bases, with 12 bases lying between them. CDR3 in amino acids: CSVEDGHRNSYEQYF. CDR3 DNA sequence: TGCAGCGTTGAAGATGGACACCGAAACTCCTACGAGCAGTACTTC.

CDR3 coding DNA: TGTGCCACCAGTGGGGTGGGGAACACTGAAGCTTTCTTT. Translating it yields CATSGVGNTEAFF. The V and J genes are TRBV15 and TRBJ1-1; D ambiguous. The CDR3 loop spans 13 amino acids. V gave up 6 bases and J gave up 1 base, with 9 bases separating them. Germline CDR1 and CDR2: LNHNV and YYDKDF (reference sequence).

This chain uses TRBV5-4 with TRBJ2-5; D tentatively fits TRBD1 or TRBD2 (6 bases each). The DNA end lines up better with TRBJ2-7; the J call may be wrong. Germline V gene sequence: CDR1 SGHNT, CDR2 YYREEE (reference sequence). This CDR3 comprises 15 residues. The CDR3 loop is CASSQEGGALYEQYF. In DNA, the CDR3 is TGTGCCAGCAGCCAAGAGGGGGGAGCCCTCTACGAGCAGTACTTC.

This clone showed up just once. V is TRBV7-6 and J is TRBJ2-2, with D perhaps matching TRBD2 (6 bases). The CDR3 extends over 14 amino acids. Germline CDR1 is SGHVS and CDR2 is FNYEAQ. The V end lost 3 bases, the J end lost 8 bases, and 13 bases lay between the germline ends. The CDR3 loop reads CASSFSGLQGELFF. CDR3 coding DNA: TGTGCCAGCAGCTTCTCGGGACTTCAAGGGGAGCTGTTTTTT.

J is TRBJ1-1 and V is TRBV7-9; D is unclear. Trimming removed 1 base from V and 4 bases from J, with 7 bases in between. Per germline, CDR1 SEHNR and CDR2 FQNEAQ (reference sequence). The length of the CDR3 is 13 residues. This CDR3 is CASSLDGVTEAFF. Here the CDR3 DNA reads TGTGCCAGCAGCTTAGACGGAGTCACTGAAGCTTTCTTT.

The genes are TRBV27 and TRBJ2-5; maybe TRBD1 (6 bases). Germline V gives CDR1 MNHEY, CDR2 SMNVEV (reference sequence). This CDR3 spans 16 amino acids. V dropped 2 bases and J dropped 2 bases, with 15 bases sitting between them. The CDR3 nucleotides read TGTGCCAGCAGTTTACTTTCCCACAGGGCACAAGAGACCCAGTACTTC. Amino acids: CASSLLSHRAQETQYF.

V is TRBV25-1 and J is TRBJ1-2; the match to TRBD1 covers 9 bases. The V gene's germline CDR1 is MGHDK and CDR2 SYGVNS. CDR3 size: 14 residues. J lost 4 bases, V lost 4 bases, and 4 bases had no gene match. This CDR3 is CASSGTGVLYGYTF. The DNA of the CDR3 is TGTGCCAGCAGTGGGACAGGGGTACTCTATGGCTACACCTTC.

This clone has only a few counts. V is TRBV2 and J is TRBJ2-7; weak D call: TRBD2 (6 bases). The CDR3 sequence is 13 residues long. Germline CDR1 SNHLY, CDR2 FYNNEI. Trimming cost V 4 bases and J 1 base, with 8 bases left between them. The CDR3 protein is CASSGTISYEQYF. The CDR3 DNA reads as TGTGCCAGCAGTGGGACTATTTCCTACGAGCAGTACTTC.

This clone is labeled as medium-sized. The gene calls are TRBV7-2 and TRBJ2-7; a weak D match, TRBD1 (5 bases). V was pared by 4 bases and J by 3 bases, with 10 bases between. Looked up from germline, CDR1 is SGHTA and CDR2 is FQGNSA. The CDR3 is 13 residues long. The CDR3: CASSWGRDYEQYF. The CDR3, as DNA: TGTGCCAGCAGCTGGGGCAGGGACTACGAGCAGTACTTC.

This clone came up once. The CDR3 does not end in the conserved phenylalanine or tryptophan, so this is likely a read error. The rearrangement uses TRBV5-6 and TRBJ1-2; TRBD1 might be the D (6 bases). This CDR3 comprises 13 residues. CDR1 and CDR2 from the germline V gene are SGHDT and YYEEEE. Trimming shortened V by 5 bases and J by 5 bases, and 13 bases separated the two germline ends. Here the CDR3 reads CASRPTGTYGYTL. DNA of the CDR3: TGTGCCAGCAGACCGACCGGGACATATGGCTACACCCTC.

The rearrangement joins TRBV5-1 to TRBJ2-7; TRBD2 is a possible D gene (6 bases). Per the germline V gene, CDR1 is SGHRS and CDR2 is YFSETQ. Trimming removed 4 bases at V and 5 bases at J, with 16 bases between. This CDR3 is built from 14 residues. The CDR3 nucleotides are TGCGCCAGCAGCCCCACGCGGGATCCCCACGAGCAGTACTTC. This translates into CASSPTRDPHEQYF.

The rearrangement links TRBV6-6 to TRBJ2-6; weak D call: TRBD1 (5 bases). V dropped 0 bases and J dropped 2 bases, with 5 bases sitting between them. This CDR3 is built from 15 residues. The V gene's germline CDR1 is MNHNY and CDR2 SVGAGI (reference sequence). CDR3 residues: CASSYSGPGANVLTF. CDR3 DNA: TGTGCCAGCAGTTACTCGGGGCCTGGGGCCAACGTCCTGACTTTC.

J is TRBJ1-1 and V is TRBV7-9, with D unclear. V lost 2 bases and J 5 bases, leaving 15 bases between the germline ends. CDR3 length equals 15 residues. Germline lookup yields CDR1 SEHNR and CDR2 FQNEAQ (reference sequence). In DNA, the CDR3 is TGTGCCAGCAGCTTACATCAGGCGGGGAAAACTGAAGCTTTCTTT. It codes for CASSLHQAGKTEAFF.